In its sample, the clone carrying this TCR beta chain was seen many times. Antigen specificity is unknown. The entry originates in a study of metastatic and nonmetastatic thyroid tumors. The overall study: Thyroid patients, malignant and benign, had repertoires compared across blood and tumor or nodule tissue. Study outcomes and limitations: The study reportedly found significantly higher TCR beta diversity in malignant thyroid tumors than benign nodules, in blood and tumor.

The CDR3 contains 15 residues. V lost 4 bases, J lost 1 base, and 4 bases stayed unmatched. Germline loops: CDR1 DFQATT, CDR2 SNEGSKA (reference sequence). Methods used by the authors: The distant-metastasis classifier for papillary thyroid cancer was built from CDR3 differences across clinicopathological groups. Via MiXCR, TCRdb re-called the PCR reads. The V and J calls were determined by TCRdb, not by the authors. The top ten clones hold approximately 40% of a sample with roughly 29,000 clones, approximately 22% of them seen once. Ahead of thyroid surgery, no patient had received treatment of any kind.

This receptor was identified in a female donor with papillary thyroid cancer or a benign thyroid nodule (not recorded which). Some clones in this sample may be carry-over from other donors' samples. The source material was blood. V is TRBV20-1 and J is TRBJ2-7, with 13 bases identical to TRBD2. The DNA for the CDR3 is TGCAGTGCTACCGGACTAGCGGGAGCATCCTACGAGCAGTACTTC. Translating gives CSATGLAGASYEQYF.